This T cell receptor (beta chain) was documented in a study of lymphopenia after photon versus proton radiotherapy. As for this clone: The target antigen is unknown.

The junction had 5 bases not matched to a gene; V was cut back by 7 bases and J by 1 base. CDR3 size: 16 residues. Germline V lookup: CDR1 MDHEN, CDR2 SYDVKM. Data came from immunoSEQ multiplex PCR; TCRdb stores just in-frame clones and leaves some out. The sample records 65,000 to 70,000 clones, roughly 91% being singletons. Study results and limitations: Oligoclonal CD8+ Temra expansion after nadir drove photon patients' diversity drop.

This sample comprised peripheral blood, obtained from a patient treated with photon-based radiotherapy. This chain links TRBV28 with TRBJ2-1; 12 bases are a match to TRBD2. This TCR was recovered from a woman in her 70s with pancreatic cancer. CDR3 DNA sequence: TGTGCCAGCACTCCTAGCGGGAGGGGGTCCTACAATGAGCAGTTCTTC. The encoded protein is CASTPSGRGSYNEQFF.